What follows is one TCR beta chain and its context. The source of the sample is a study of cytomegalovirus exposure and HLA in healthy donors. The PCR contained 60 Vbeta and 13 Jbeta primers. Produced via immunoSEQ multiplex PCR; TCRdb's table is partial and in-frame only. The sample contains around 100,000 clones, more than 75% of which appear only once. The germline V gene encodes CDR1 MNHNY and CDR2 SVGAGI (reference sequence). CDR3 length equals 16 residues. Trimming pared 2 bases from V and 9 bases from J, leaving 20 bases between. The specimen was PBMCs. The V gene is TRBV6-6, the J gene TRBJ2-1; maybe TRBD2 (6 bases). This receptor was taken from a young woman in good health and CMV-seropositive. CDR3 loop: CASSYAAGRLRGEQFF. The DNA for the CDR3 is TGTGCCAGCAGTTACGCGGCAGGGAGGTTACGCGGTGAGCAGTTCTTC.